These T cell receptor beta chains were read from a single sample in a study of cytomegalovirus exposure and HLA in healthy donors. Assay used: immunoSEQ multiplex PCR; TCRdb lists only in-frame clones, some missing. The top ten clones hold 1.3% of a sample with over 200,000 clones, 70% to 90% of them seen once. Material: PBMCs. The receptors shown here come from a human donor in good health. The CDR3 runs from the conserved cysteine through the conserved F or W. A D gene is named only where the DNA matches it firmly. Clone sizes are given selectively: once, few, many, or a class where the clone is expanded.

j_call d_call v_call clone_size cdr3_aa cdr3_nt
TRBJ2-3 NA TRBV10-1 NA CASSESGTKDPDTQYF TGCGCCAGCAGTGAGTCCGGGACAAAAGACCCAGATACGCAGTATTTT
TRBJ1-1 TRBD1 TRBV29-1 NA CNVDRGFTEAFF TGCAACGTTGACAGGGGTTTTACTGAAGCTTTCTTT
TRBJ2-1 TRBD2 TRBV9 NA CASSGGSSYNEQFF TGTGCCAGCAGCGGCGGGAGCTCATACAATGAGCAGTTCTTC
TRBJ1-2 NA TRBV29-1 NA CSVETRGTPGLGYTF TGCAGCGTTGAAACCCGGGGGACCCCCGGATTGGGCTACACCTTC
TRBJ2-7 TRBD2 TRBV7-2 NA CASSNGGEVYEQYF TGTGCCAGCAGCAATGGGGGGGAGGTCTACGAGCAGTACTTC
TRBJ1-2 TRBD1 TRBV30 NA CAYDRGVDYGYTF TGTGCCTACGACAGGGGAGTCGACTATGGCTACACCTTC
TRBJ1-5 TRBD1 TRBV19 NA CATLNLNRGYGNQPQHF TGTGCCACCCTGAACCTTAACAGGGGATACGGCAATCAGCCCCAGCATTTT
TRBJ1-3 TRBD1 TRBV6-5 once CASRLTGVSGNTIYF TGTGCCAGCAGGCTGACAGGGGTCTCTGGAAACACCATATATTTT
TRBJ1-2 NA TRBV9 NA CASSGNFYGYTF TGTGCCAGCAGCGGTAACTTTTATGGCTACACCTTC
TRBJ2-7 TRBD1 TRBV6-1 NA CASERTGDYEQYF TGTGCCAGCGAAAGGACAGGGGACTACGAGCAGTACTTC
TRBJ1-2 NA TRBV19 NA CASSVQGTRNYGYTF TGTGCCAGTAGTGTGCAAGGGACACGGAACTATGGCTACACCTTC
TRBJ2-1 TRBD2 TRBV7-2 NA CASSLRTSGLNEQFF TGTGCCAGCAGCTTAAGAACTAGCGGTTTAAATGAGCAGTTCTTC
TRBJ1-2 NA TRBV7-2 NA CASSLAQDYGYTF TGTGCCAGCAGCTTAGCACAGGACTATGGCTACACCTTC
TRBJ1-4 NA TRBV4-2 NA CASSLSAEATNEKLFF TGTGCCAGCAGCCTTTCAGCTGAGGCAACTAATGAAAAACTGTTTTTT
TRBJ2-1 NA TRBV6-5 NA CASSYGGHDEQFF TGTGCCAGCAGTTACGGAGGGCACGATGAGCAGTTCTTC
TRBJ2-1 TRBD1 TRBV6-5 once CASSLDRGTYNEQFF TGTGCCAGCAGTCTTGACAGGGGGACCTACAATGAGCAGTTCTTC
TRBJ2-7 TRBD2 TRBV7-3 NA CASSPGGDLSYEQYF TGTGCCAGCAGCCCTGGGGGGGATCTCTCCTACGAGCAGTACTTC
TRBJ2-7 TRBD1 TRBV30 NA CAGTGGSYEQYF TGTGCCGGGACAGGGGGTTCCTACGAGCAGTACTTC
TRBJ1-1 NA TRBV27 NA CASSFDGGVEAFF TGTGCCAGCAGTTTCGACGGGGGTGTTGAAGCTTTCTTT
TRBJ2-7 TRBD1 TRBV11-2 NA CASSYRRPGQATIYEQYF TGTGCCAGCAGCTACCGACGCCCGGGACAGGCCACCATCTACGAGCAGTACTTC
TRBJ1-1 NA TRBV10-3 few CAISEIGQVEAFF TGTGCCATCAGTGAAATCGGACAAGTTGAAGCTTTCTTT
TRBJ1-1 NA TRBV6-1 NA CASTRELNTEAFF TGTGCCAGCACCCGAGAGCTGAACACTGAAGCTTTCTTT
TRBJ2-7 NA TRBV9 NA CASSEGGTMSSYEQYF TGTGCCAGCAGCGAAGGGGGTACAATGAGCTCCTACGAGCAGTACTTC
TRBJ2-7 NA TRBV7-9 NA CASSHTSAPGDEQYF TGTGCCAGCAGTCACACGTCGGCCCCCGGGGACGAGCAGTACTTC
TRBJ2-7 NA TRBV14 NA CASSQQAGSYEQYF TGTGCCAGCAGCCAACAGGCGGGATCCTACGAGCAGTACTTC
TRBJ1-3 NA TRBV7-8 NA CASSFLGGEIGNTIYF TGTGCCAGCAGCTTCCTTGGTGGGGAGATTGGAAACACCATATATTTT
TRBJ2-7 TRBD1 TRBV14 NA CASSQRTGGGGSIYEQYF TGTGCCAGCAGCCAGAGGACAGGGGGCGGCGGGAGTATTTACGAGCAGTACTTC
TRBJ2-7 TRBD2 TRBV5-1 NA CASSSGLAGEYEQYF TGCGCCAGCAGCTCCGGACTAGCGGGAGAATACGAGCAGTACTTC
TRBJ2-1 TRBD1 TRBV7-9 NA CASSSGQEYNEQFF TGTGCCAGCAGCTCGGGACAGGAGTACAATGAGCAGTTCTTC
TRBJ1-1 TRBD1 TRBV7-8 once CASSPRTGKAFF TGTGCCAGCAGCCCAAGGACAGGGAAAGCTTTCTTT
TRBJ2-6 NA TRBV27 NA CASSFWGRGANVLTF TGTGCCAGCAGTTTCTGGGGGCGTGGGGCCAACGTCCTGACTTTC
TRBJ2-5 TRBD2 TRBV4-1 few CASSQAGGETQYF TGCGCCAGCAGCCAAGCGGGGGGGGAGACCCAGTACTTC
TRBJ1-1 TRBD1 TRBV28 NA CASSFADRVNTEAFF TGTGCCAGCAGTTTCGCGGACAGGGTGAACACTGAAGCTTTCTTT
TRBJ2-1 NA TRBV19 NA CASSGRGKWGTPSGGEQFF TGTGCCAGTAGTGGCCGGGGAAAGTGGGGGACTCCATCTGGGGGTGAGCAGTTCTTC
TRBJ2-7 NA TRBV5-1 NA CASSTGYEQYF TGCGCCAGCAGCACCGGCTACGAGCAGTACTTC
TRBJ2-7 NA TRBV10-3 NA CAISGTVYEQYF TGTGCCATCAGTGGGACAGTGTACGAGCAGTACTTC
TRBJ2-7 TRBD1 TRBV5-3 NA CARSFSGTAAEQYF TGTGCCAGAAGCTTCTCTGGGACAGCCGCCGAGCAGTACTTC
TRBJ2-2 NA TRBV7-9 NA CASSLVVTSQDRELFF TGTGCCAGCAGCTTAGTCGTAACCTCACAGGATCGGGAGCTGTTTTTT
TRBJ2-5 NA TRBV7-8 NA CASSLRSSQETQYF TGTGCCAGCAGCTTGCGGTCCAGCCAAGAGACCCAGTACTTC
TRBJ1-4 TRBD1 TRBV27 once CASSLGTGLGKLFF TGTGCCAGCAGTTTGGGGACAGGGTTAGGAAAACTGTTTTTT
TRBJ2-1 TRBD2 TRBV11-3 NA CASSFLAGRNEQFF TGTGCCAGCAGCTTTCTAGCGGGACGCAATGAGCAGTTCTTC
TRBJ2-3 TRBD2 TRBV2 few CASSWTSGPDTQYF TGTGCCAGCAGTTGGACTAGCGGGCCAGATACGCAGTATTTT
TRBJ2-7 NA TRBV6-1 few CASSIQGFGQYF TGTGCCAGCAGTATCCAGGGGTTCGGGCAGTACTTC
TRBJ2-3 NA TRBV6-5 NA CASSYSRTHLVYTQYF TGTGCCAGCAGTTACTCGCGGACACACCTGGTATATACGCAGTATTTT
TRBJ2-1 NA TRBV28 NA CASTSPGQGGDEQFF TGTGCCAGCACTTCCCCGGGCCAGGGGGGCGATGAGCAGTTCTTC
TRBJ1-6 TRBD1 TRBV28 NA CASSPAGQGLGSPLHF TGTGCCAGCAGTCCGGCCGGACAGGGCCTGGGTTCACCCCTCCACTTT
TRBJ1-1 TRBD1 TRBV7-2 NA CASSSPGQGAPGSEAFF TGTGCCAGCAGCTCCCCTGGACAGGGGGCTCCGGGGTCTGAAGCTTTCTTT
TRBJ2-3 NA TRBV5-1 NA CASSLAADTDTQYF TGCGCCAGCAGCTTGGCAGCGGACACAGATACGCAGTATTTT
TRBJ1-2 NA TRBV30 NA CAWTHIISYGYTF TGTGCCTGGACCCACATTATCAGTTATGGCTACACCTTC
TRBJ2-2 NA TRBV28 NA CASSPRGGLFF TGTGCCAGCAGTCCACGGGGTGGGCTGTTTTTT